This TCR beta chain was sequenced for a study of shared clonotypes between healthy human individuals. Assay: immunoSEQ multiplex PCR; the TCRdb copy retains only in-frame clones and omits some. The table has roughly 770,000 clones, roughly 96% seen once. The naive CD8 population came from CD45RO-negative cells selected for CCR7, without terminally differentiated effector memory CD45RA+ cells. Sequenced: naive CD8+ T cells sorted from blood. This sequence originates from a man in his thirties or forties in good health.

The DNA of the CDR3 is TGTGCCAGCAGTTCCCCGGGACTCCTGAACACCGGGGAGCTGTTTTTT. It specifies CASSSPGLLNTGELFF. V gene TRBV6-5 combines with J gene TRBJ2-2, with D perhaps TRBD2 (6 bases). The CDR3 contains 16 residues. Trimming took off 4 bases at V and 1 base at J, with 13 bases between the two ends. Germline V CDR1 and CDR2: MNHEY, SVGAGI.